The clone carrying this T cell receptor (beta chain) was seen only a few times. Its antigen is not known. This sample is drawn from a study of T-cell memory formation after mild COVID-19. Study-wide points: Cross-reactive memory appears to have joined, as suggested by some responding clones showing up in pre-infection memory.

Constant-segment primers served in 5'RACE that generated TCR alpha and TCR beta cDNA libraries bearing sample barcodes and UMIs. TCRdb ran MiXCR on the 5' RACE reads and lists one entry per CDR3 protein. The table has a few hundred thousand distinct CDR3 sequences, about 27% seen once. This CDR3 region has 16 residues. Germline-derived CDR1 and CDR2 are SQVTM and ANQGSEA. V was shortened by 1 base and J by 2 bases, with 16 bases between the two germline ends. The sequenced material came from PBMCs or a T cell subset sorted from them (not recorded which). The TCR was taken from an adult woman who had mild COVID-19 (a few samples of this study predate the infection). Cell type and time point are not known. The chain uses TRBV29-1 and TRBJ2-3, with D maybe TRBD2 (5 bases). The CDR3 DNA reads TGCAGCGTTGAAGGCAATCCGGGGAGCGACACAGATACGCAGTATTTT. Amino acids: CSVEGNPGSDTDTQYF.